This TCR beta chain comes out of a study of cytomegalovirus exposure and HLA in healthy donors. The PCR contained 60 Vbeta and 13 Jbeta primers. Using immunoSEQ multiplex PCR, the repertoire was profiled, and TCRdb retains in-frame clones only, with some absent. The data contain more than 130,000 clones, roughly 80% of them singletons. From germline, CDR1 is GTSNPN and CDR2 SVGIG (reference sequence). The length of the CDR3 is 13 residues. The V segment lost 1 base and the J segment 4 bases; nucleotides outside the gene matches: 3. The specimen sequenced was PBMCs. This chain joins TRBV30 and TRBJ1-1; TRBD1 agrees at 7 bases. This sequence was found in a woman aged 45-60 years in good health and CMV-seronegative. The CDR3 spells CAWSGSGGTEAFF. The CDR3 DNA follows: TGTGCCTGGAGTGGGTCAGGGGGCACTGAAGCTTTCTTT.